Each of the 30 T cell receptor beta chains below was sequenced from the same sample in a study of cytomegalovirus exposure and HLA in healthy donors. Vbeta (60) and Jbeta (13) primers were used in the PCR. Data came from immunoSEQ multiplex PCR; TCRdb stores just in-frame clones and leaves some out. This repertoire shows about 140,000 clones, roughly 80% found once; its top ten account for 1.2%. Material for sequencing was PBMCs. These receptors were collected from a female donor in good health and CMV-seronegative.

The rearrangement links TRBV7-9 to TRBJ2-3; D not certain. CDR3 length: 16 amino acids. The V and J ends lost 5 bases and 1 base respectively, with 16 bases between them. Germline CDR1 and CDR2: SEHNR and FQNEAQ (reference sequence). The CDR3 loop is CASSAYYMDGTDTQYF. As DNA, the CDR3 is TGTGCCAGCAGCGCATACTATATGGATGGCACAGATACGCAGTATTTT.

V is TRBV6-5 and J is TRBJ2-5; D uncertain. The CDR3 contains 16 residues. Trimming left V 0 bases short and J 0 bases short, with 11 bases between. In germline, CDR1 is MNHEY, CDR2 SVGAGI. The CDR3 spells CASSYSSGSHQETQYF. The CDR3 DNA follows: TGTGCCAGCAGTTACTCGTCAGGTTCCCACCAAGAGACCCAGTACTTC.

This rearrangement joins TRBV11-2 to TRBJ2-1, with 12 bases that match TRBD2. Germline CDR1 and CDR2: SGHAT and FQNNGV. This CDR3 comprises 16 residues. The J segment lost 5 bases and the V segment lost 5 bases, leaving 7 bases of the junction unmatched. In DNA form, the CDR3 reads TGTGCCAGCAGCCCACTACTAGCGGGAGGTCACAATGAGCAGTTCTTC. It is translated as CASSPLLAGGHNEQFF.

This rearrangement joins TRBV28 to TRBJ2-7; 10 bases are shared with TRBD2. The J segment lost 4 bases and the V segment lost 5 bases, leaving 11 bases of the junction unmatched. The CDR3 has 16 residues. CDR1 is MDHEN, CDR2 SYDVKM, per germline. The CDR3 is CASSPRGSGRQYEQYF. Written as DNA, the CDR3 is TGTGCCAGCAGTCCCCGGGGTAGCGGGAGGCAGTACGAGCAGTACTTC. Full variable domain (rest looked up from reference TRBV28 and TRBJ2-7): DVKVTQSSRYLVKRTGEKVFLECVQDMDHENMFWYRQDPGLGLRLIYFSYDVKMKEKGDIPEGYSVSREKKERFSLILESASTNQTSMYLCASSPRGSGRQYEQYFGPGTRLTVT.

This clone has just a few counts. This rearrangement joins TRBV29-1 to TRBJ2-7; TRBD2 agrees at 7 bases. V lost 3 bases, J lost 3 bases, and 5 bases stayed unmatched. This CDR3 has 13 residues. Germline V gene lookup returns CDR1 SQVTM and CDR2 ANQGSEA. This chain's CDR3 is CSVDGRENYEQYF. CDR3 DNA sequence: TGCAGCGTTGATGGGCGGGAGAACTACGAGCAGTACTTC.

The CDR3 loop reads CASSQGLSYEQYF. CDR3 DNA: TGCGCCAGCAGCCAAGGACTATCCTACGAGCAGTACTTC. The chain recombines TRBV4-1 with TRBJ2-7; TRBD2 is a possible D gene (5 bases). CDR3 length equals 13 residues. V was cut by 1 base and J by 1 base, with 5 bases left in between. Germline CDR1 MGHRA, CDR2 YSYEKL.

Here the CDR3 DNA reads TGCGCCAGCAGCTTGGTTCCAGGGGCCAACATTGGTACAGACTATGGCTACACCTTC. Translation gives CASSLVPGANIGTDYGYTF. The chain links TRBV5-1 to TRBJ1-2, with D tentatively TRBD1 (6 bases). V gave up 0 bases and J gave up 3 bases, with 24 bases separating them. The germline CDR1 and CDR2 sequences are SGHRS and YFSETQ. The CDR3 covers 19 residues.

Remarks on this clone: The junction departs from germline at one end; a sequencing error may be responsible. The identical CDR3 is also encoded by other nucleotide sequences in the sample. This chain connects TRBV28 to TRBJ1-1; no clear D. Germline V gene lookup returns CDR1 MDHEN and CDR2 SYDVKM. The CDR3 is made up of 11 amino acids. The chain's CDR3 is CASRGGTEAFF. In DNA form, the CDR3 reads TGTGCCAGCAGAGGCGGCACTGAGGCTTTCTTT.

The J gene is TRBJ1-5, the V gene TRBV19; 11 bases match TRBD1. The CDR3 is 14 amino acids. In germline, CDR1 is LNHDA, CDR2 SQIVND (reference sequence). V was pared by 9 bases and J by 6 bases, with 7 bases of the junction left unmatched. This chain's CDR3 is CASFRTGGGQPQHF. CDR3 DNA: TGTGCCAGCTTCCGGACAGGGGGCGGTCAGCCCCAGCATTTT.

The V call is TRBV7-9, the J call TRBJ2-7; D possibly corresponds to TRBD1 (5 bases). CDR1 is SEHNR and CDR2 is FQNEAQ in the germline V gene (reference sequence). Trimming took off 4 bases at V and 7 bases at J, with 20 bases between the two ends. This CDR3 has 15 amino acids. CDR3 sequence (DNA): TGTGCCAGCAGCTCTGGCCCTCGGACCCCAGGGGAGCAGTACTTC. It yields the protein CASSSGPRTPGEQYF.

The chain joins TRBV15 to TRBJ2-6; 10 nucleotides agree with TRBD1. After removal of 3 bases from V and 1 base from J, the junction contained 3 bases not matched to a gene. This CDR3 is built from 17 residues. Germline assignment: CDR1 LNHNV and CDR2 YYDKDF (reference sequence). The CDR3 DNA reads as TGTGCCACCAGCAGGCGGACAGGGGGATCTGGGGCCAACGTCCTGACTTTC. It translates to CATSRRTGGSGANVLTF.

CDR3 DNA sequence: TGTGCCAGCAGCGGTGGGACAGGGATACAAGAGACCCAGTACTTC. Residues: CASSGGTGIQETQYF. The chain couples TRBV2 to TRBJ2-5; 9 bases fit TRBD1. Germline V gene sequence: CDR1 SNHLY, CDR2 FYNNEI. Trimming removed 6 bases from V and 2 bases from J; junction bases left unmatched: 7. The CDR3 runs 15 residues. The full variable domain, its missing parts supplied by reference TRBV2 and TRBJ2-5, is EPEVTQTPSHQVTQMGQEVILRCVPISNHLYFYWYRQILGQKVEFLVSFYNNEISEKSEIFDDQFSVERPDGSNFTLKIRSTKLEDSAMYFCASSGGTGIQETQYFGPGTRLLVL.

The V call is TRBV19, the J call TRBJ1-2; 10 bases agree with TRBD1. The V gene's germline CDR1 is LNHDA and CDR2 SQIVND (reference sequence). J was trimmed by 4 bases and V by 5 bases; bases with no gene match: 7. This CDR3 region has 15 residues. The CDR3 region has the DNA TGTGCCAGTAGTGCTGGGACAGGGGCCTTCTATGGCTACACCTTC. This translates into CASSAGTGAFYGYTF.

The chain carries TRBV28 and TRBJ2-3; D is possibly TRBD2 (5 bases). The germline V gene encodes CDR1 MDHEN and CDR2 SYDVKM. The CDR3 contains 14 residues. V was clipped by 7 bases and J by 6 bases, with 17 bases between them. The chain's CDR3 is CASTKGRRGDTQYF. The CDR3 DNA is TGTGCCAGCACCAAAGGACGGAGAGGGGATACGCAGTATTTT. Together with reference TRBV28 and TRBJ2-3, the CDR3 gives the full variable domain: DVKVTQSSRYLVKRTGEKVFLECVQDMDHENMFWYRQDPGLGLRLIYFSYDVKMKEKGDIPEGYSVSREKKERFSLILESASTNQTSMYLCASTKGRRGDTQYFGPGTRLTVL.

CDR3 sequence (DNA): TGTGCCAGTGTTGTGTCCGGGAACATTCAGTACTTC. Protein: CASVVSGNIQYF. V and J are TRBV2 and TRBJ2-4, with D unresolved. V was shortened by 9 bases and J by 7 bases, with 13 bases between the two germline ends. The CDR3 is 12 amino acids. The V gene's germline CDR1 is SNHLY and CDR2 FYNNEI.

A word on this clone: The sample has other DNA sequences that encode this CDR3 too. The chain is built from TRBV7-9 and TRBJ1-4, with TRBD1 as a possible D gene (5 bases). This CDR3 has 14 residues. CDR1 and CDR2 from the germline V gene are SEHNR and FQNEAQ (reference sequence). The V end lost 1 base, the J end lost 7 bases, and 10 bases lay between the germline ends. The CDR3: CASSLVGEGEKLFF. CDR3 DNA sequence: TGTGCCAGCAGCTTAGTGGGGGAGGGTGAAAAACTGTTTTTT.

The chain combines TRBV6-1 with TRBJ2-2; 7 bases align to TRBD1. V was clipped by 1 base and J by 12 bases; unmatched bases: 8. The CDR3 runs to 14 residues. Germline values: CDR1 MNHNS, CDR2 SASEGT. CDR3 region: CASSEDLRGRQLFF. DNA for the CDR3: TGTGCCAGCAGTGAAGATCTGAGGGGGCGGCAGCTGTTTTTT.

This chain uses TRBV6-1 with TRBJ1-3; TRBD1 matches 7 bases. CDR3 length: 17 residues. Germline assignment: CDR1 MNHNS and CDR2 SASEGT. V lost 3 bases to trimming and J lost 0 bases; unmatched junction nucleotides: 8. The CDR3 region is CASSDSHYRGSGNTIYF. The CDR3 nucleotides read TGTGCCAGCAGTGATAGCCACTACAGGGGCTCTGGAAACACCATATATTTT.

V and J are TRBV15 and TRBJ2-1; 10 nucleotides agree with TRBD2. Germline CDR1 and CDR2: LNHNV and YYDKDF (reference sequence). V trimming: 1 base; J trimming: 9 bases; junction bases outside the gene matches: 15. The CDR3 spans 18 residues. CDR3 in DNA: TGTGCCACCAGCAGAGCAGGTCTAGCGGGAGTATTGAGGGGTGAGCAGTTCTTC. Protein sequence: CATSRAGLAGVLRGEQFF.

The V call is TRBV28, the J call TRBJ1-1, with 8 bases lining up with TRBD1. With V trimmed by 6 bases and J by 3 bases, 3 bases remained unmatched. The CDR3 covers 13 residues. CDR1 is MDHEN, CDR2 SYDVKM, per germline. CDR3 coding DNA: TGTGCCAGCAGCCCAGGGGGCTACACTGAAGCTTTCTTT. It yields the protein CASSPGGYTEAFF.

J is TRBJ2-5 and V is TRBV6-6; D unclear. CDR1 is MNHNY, CDR2 SVGAGI, per germline (reference sequence). Trimming shortened V by 0 bases and J by 1 base, and 12 bases separated the two germline ends. The CDR3 totals 16 residues. This CDR3 is CASSYSGKLSQETQYF. The CDR3 DNA reads TGTGCCAGCAGTTACTCAGGCAAACTAAGCCAAGAGACCCAGTACTTC.

The chain joins TRBV29-1 to TRBJ2-5; no clear D gene. The V end lost 5 bases, the J end lost 2 bases, and 12 bases lay between the germline ends. Per germline, CDR1 SQVTM and CDR2 ANQGSEA. The CDR3 is made up of 13 amino acids. CDR3 coding DNA: TGCAGCGTTCCCACGCACACGCAAGAGACCCAGTACTTC. Translation gives CSVPTHTQETQYF. The whole variable domain, remainder taken from reference TRBV29-1 and TRBJ2-5, is SAVISQKPSRDICQRGTSLTIQCQVDSQVTMMFWYRQQPGQSLTLIATANQGSEATYESGFVIDKFPISRPNLTFSTLTVSNMSPEDSSIYLCSVPTHTQETQYFGPGTRLLVL.

This clone is a singleton in its sample. This chain connects TRBV5-1 to TRBJ2-7; 8 bases fit TRBD1. V shed 4 bases, J shed 2 bases, and the junction held 11 bases outside the gene matches. In germline, CDR1 is SGHRS, CDR2 YFSETQ. This CDR3 has 16 amino acids. The CDR3 bases are TGCGCCAGCAGCGTAGATCCCGGGACAGGTACCTACGAGCAGTACTTC. Amino acids: CASSVDPGTGTYEQYF.

This sequence joins TRBV10-2 and TRBJ1-4; possibly TRBD1 for D (5 bases). CDR3 length: 18 amino acids. The ends were cut back, 0 bases at V and 0 bases at J, with 14 bases in the middle. In germline, CDR1 is WSHSY, CDR2 SAAADI. Here the CDR3 reads CASSESGHFRATNEKLFF. CDR3 bases: TGCGCCAGCAGTGAGTCAGGACATTTTAGAGCAACTAATGAAAAACTGTTTTTT.

This clone was recorded once. The V gene is TRBV28, the J gene TRBJ1-2; 12 bases agree with TRBD1. Germline V CDR1 and CDR2: MDHEN, SYDVKM. V trimming: 6 bases; J trimming: 5 bases; junction bases outside the gene matches: 10. This CDR3 spans 16 amino acids. CDR3 sequence: CASSPSGTGGYYGYTF. The CDR3 nucleotides read TGTGCCAGCAGCCCCTCCGGGACAGGGGGCTATTATGGCTACACCTTC.

Concerning this clone itself: Within the sample, other DNA sequences also encode this same CDR3. The rearrangement joins TRBV4-1 to TRBJ2-7; tentative D call: TRBD1 (5 bases). The CDR3 extends over 15 amino acids. Germline CDR1 and CDR2: MGHRA and YSYEKL. Trimming cost V 0 bases and J 2 bases, with 11 bases left between them. The CDR3 sequence is CASSQESRVTYEQYF. Written as DNA, the CDR3 is TGCGCCAGCAGCCAAGAGTCCAGGGTAACCTACGAGCAGTACTTC.

V usage is TRBV11-2 and J usage is TRBJ1-2; the D is unclear. Germline loops: CDR1 SGHAT, CDR2 FQNNGV. Trimming removed 4 bases from V and 4 bases from J, with 10 bases in between. The CDR3 has 13 amino acids. The CDR3 spells CASSSSGPYGYTF. The CDR3 DNA is TGTGCCAGCAGCTCCAGCGGCCCCTATGGCTACACCTTC.

The chain carries TRBV11-3 and TRBJ2-5; no reliable D call. This CDR3 contains 15 residues. V gave up 2 bases and J gave up 1 base, with 11 bases separating them. Germline CDR1 and CDR2: SGHNT and YENEEA. The CDR3 nucleotides are TGTGCCAGCAGCTTAAATCTCGGGTTCCAAGAGACCCAGTACTTC. Amino acid sequence: CASSLNLGFQETQYF. The complete variable domain, with remaining parts taken from reference TRBV11-3 and TRBJ2-5, reads EAGVVQSPRYKIIEKKQPVAFWCNPISGHNTLYWYLQNLGQGPELLIRYENEEAVDDSQLPKDRFSAERLKGVDSTLKIQPAELGDSAVYLCASSLNLGFQETQYFGPGTRLLVL.

The CDR3 DNA sequence: TGCGCCAGCAGCTTGATGCGGGGGAAAAACTATGGGCAGTACTTC. It yields the protein CASSLMRGKNYGQYF. This chain links TRBV5-1 with TRBJ2-7; 7 positions match TRBD2. The CDR3 runs 15 residues. The germline V gene has CDR1 SGHRS and CDR2 YFSETQ. Germline trimming cut 1 base from V and 9 bases from J; bases unmatched to any gene: 13.

The chain recombines TRBV7-2 with TRBJ2-1; 13 bases are shared with TRBD2. This CDR3 is built from 17 residues. Unmatched junction bases numbered 11, after V lost 5 bases and J lost 7 bases. The germline gives CDR1 SGHTA, CDR2 FQGNSA. CDR3 DNA sequence: TGTGCCAGCAGCCCTACCCTTACTAGCGGGAGGGCGAATGAGCAGTTCTTC. Protein product: CASSPTLTSGRANEQFF.